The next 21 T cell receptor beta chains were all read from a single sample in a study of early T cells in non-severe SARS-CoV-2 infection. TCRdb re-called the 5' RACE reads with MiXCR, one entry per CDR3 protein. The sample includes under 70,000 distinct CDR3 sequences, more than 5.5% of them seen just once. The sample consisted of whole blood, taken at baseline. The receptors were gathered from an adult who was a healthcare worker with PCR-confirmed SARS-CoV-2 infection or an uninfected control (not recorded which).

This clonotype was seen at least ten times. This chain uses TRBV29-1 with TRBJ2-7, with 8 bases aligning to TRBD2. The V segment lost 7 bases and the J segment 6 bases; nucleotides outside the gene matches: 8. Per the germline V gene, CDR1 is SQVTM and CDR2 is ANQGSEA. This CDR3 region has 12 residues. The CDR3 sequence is CSAGLASGEQYF. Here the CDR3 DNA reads TGCAGCGCCGGACTAGCTTCAGGCGAGCAGTACTTC.

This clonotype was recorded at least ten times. This CDR3 reads CASRKPGQQETQYF. In nucleotides, the CDR3 is TGTGCCAGCAGAAAACCGGGACAACAAGAGACCCAGTACTTC. V gene TRBV11-2 combines with J gene TRBJ2-5; D might be TRBD1 (6 bases). V was clipped by 6 bases and J by 2 bases, with 13 bases between them. The CDR3 spans 14 residues. The germline V gene has CDR1 SGHAT and CDR2 FQNNGV.

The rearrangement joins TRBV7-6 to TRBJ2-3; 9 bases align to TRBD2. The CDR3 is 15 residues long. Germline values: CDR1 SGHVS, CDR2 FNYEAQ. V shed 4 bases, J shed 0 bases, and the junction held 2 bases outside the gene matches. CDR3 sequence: CASSWTSESTDTQYF. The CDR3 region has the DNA TGTGCCAGCAGCTGGACTAGCGAAAGCACAGATACGCAGTATTTT.

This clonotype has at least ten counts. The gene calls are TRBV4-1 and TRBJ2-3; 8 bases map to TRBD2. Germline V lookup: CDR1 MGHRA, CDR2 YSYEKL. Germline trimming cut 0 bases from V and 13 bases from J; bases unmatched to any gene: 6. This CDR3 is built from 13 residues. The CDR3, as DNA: TGCGCCAGCAGCCAAGAAATGGTGCGGGAGGAGTATTTT. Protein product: CASSQEMVREEYF.

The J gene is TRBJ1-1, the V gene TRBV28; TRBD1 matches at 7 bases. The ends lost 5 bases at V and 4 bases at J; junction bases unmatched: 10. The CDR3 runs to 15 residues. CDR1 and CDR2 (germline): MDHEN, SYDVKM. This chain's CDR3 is CASSANRGRGTEAFF. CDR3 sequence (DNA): TGTGCCAGCAGTGCTAACAGGGGACGGGGCACTGAAGCTTTCTTT.

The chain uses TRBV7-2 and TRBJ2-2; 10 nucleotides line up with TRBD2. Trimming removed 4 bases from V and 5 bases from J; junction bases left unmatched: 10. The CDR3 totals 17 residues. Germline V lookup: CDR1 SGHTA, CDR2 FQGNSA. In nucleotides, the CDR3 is TGTGCCAGCAGCTCTCCGAGCGGGAGGGCCAGAACCGGGGAGCTGTTTTTT. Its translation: CASSSPSGRARTGELFF.

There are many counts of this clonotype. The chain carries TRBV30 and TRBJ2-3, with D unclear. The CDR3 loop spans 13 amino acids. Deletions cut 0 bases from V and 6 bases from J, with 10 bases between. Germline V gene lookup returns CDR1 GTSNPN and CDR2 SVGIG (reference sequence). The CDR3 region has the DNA TGTGCCTGGAGTGTAAAAGGGCCGGATACGCAGTATTTT. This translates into CAWSVKGPDTQYF.

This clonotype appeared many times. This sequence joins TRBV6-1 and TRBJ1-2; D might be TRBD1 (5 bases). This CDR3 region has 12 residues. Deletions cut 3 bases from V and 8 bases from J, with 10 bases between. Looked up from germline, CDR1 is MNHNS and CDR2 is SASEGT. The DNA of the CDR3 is TGTGCCAGCAGTGACAGGGTAAACGGCTACACCTTC. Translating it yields CASSDRVNGYTF.

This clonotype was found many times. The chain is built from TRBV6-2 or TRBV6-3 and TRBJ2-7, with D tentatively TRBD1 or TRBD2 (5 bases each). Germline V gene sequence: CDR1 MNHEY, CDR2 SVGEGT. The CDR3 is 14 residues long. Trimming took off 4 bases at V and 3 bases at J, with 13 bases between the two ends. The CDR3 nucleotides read TGTGCCAGCAGTTTGAGGGGACCTAGCTACGAGCAGTACTTC. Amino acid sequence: CASSLRGPSYEQYF.

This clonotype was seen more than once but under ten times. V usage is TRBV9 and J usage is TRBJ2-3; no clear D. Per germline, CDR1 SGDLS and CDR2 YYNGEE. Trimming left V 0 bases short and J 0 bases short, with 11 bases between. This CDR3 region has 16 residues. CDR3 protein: CASSVDWVGSTDTQYF. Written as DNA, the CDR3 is TGTGCCAGCAGCGTAGATTGGGTCGGGAGCACAGATACGCAGTATTTT.

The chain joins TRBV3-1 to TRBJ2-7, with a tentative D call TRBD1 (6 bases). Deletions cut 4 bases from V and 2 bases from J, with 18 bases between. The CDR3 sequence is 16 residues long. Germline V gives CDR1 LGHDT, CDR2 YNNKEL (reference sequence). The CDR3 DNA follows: TGTGCCAGCAGCCCGGATGAGGGGGAATCTACCTACGAGCAGTACTTC. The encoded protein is CASSPDEGESTYEQYF.

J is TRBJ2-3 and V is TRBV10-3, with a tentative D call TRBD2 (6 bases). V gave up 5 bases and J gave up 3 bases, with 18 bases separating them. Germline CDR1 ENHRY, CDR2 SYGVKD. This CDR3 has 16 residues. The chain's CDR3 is CAISPGLRIMTDTQYF. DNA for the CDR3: TGTGCCATCAGTCCGGGACTCCGAATTATGACAGATACGCAGTATTTT.

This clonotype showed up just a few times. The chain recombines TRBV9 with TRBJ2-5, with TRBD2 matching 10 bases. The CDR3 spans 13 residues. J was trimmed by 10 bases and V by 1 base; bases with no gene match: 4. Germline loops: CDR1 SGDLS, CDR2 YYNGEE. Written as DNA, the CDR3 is TGTGCCAGCAGCGTATCAACTAGCGGGATCCAGTACTTC. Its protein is CASSVSTSGIQYF.

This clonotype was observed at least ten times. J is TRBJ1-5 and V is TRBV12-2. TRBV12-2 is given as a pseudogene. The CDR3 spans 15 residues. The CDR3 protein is CASRLARDTYQPQHF. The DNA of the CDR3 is TGTGCAAGTCGCTTAGCCCGAGACACTTACCAGCCCCAGCATTTT.

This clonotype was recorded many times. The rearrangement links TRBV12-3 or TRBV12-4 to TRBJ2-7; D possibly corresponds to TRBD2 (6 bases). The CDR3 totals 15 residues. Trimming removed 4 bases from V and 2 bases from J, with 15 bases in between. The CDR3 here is CASSSPDGGPYEQYF. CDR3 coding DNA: TGTGCCAGCAGTTCTCCGGACGGGGGACCCTACGAGCAGTACTTC.

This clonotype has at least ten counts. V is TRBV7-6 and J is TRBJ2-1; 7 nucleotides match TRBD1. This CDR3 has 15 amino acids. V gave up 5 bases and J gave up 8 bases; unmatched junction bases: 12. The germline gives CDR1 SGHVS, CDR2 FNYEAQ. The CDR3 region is CASSQTPRQGDEQFF. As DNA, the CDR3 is TGTGCCAGCAGCCAAACCCCCCGCCAGGGGGATGAGCAGTTCTTC.

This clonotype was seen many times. The CDR3 sequence: CASSPAGSYGYTF. Written as DNA, the CDR3 is TGTGCCAGCAGCCCAGCGGGTAGCTATGGCTACACCTTC. This sequence joins TRBV7-9 and TRBJ1-2; D is undetermined. This CDR3 region has 13 residues. With 5 bases removed from V and 4 bases from J, the gap between germline ends came to 11 bases. The germline V gene has CDR1 SEHNR and CDR2 FQNEAQ (reference sequence).

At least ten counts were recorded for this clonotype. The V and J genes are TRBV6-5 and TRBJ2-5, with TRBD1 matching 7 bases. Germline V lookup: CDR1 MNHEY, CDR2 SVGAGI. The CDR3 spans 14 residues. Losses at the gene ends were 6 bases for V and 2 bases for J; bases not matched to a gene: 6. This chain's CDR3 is CASSQGTAQETQYF. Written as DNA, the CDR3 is TGTGCCAGCAGCCAAGGGACAGCACAAGAGACCCAGTACTTC.

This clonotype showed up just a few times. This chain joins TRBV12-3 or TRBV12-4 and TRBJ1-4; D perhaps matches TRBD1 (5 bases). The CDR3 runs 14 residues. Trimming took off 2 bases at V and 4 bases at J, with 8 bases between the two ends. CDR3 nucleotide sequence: TGTGCCAGCAGTTTAAAACAGGATAATGAAAAACTGTTTTTT. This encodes CASSLKQDNEKLFF.

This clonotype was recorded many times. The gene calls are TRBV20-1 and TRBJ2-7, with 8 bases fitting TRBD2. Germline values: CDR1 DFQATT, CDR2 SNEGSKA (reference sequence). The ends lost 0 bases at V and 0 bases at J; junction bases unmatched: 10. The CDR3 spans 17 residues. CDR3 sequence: CSARDDLTSASSYEQYF. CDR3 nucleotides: TGCAGTGCTAGAGATGACTTGACTAGCGCTAGCTCCTACGAGCAGTACTTC.

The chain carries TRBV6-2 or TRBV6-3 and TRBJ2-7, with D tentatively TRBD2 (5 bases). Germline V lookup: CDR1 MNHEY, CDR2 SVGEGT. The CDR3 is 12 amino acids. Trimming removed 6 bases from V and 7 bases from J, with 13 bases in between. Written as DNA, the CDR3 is TGTGCCAGCAGCCCGCGACTAAGGGAGCAGTACTTC. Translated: CASSPRLREQYF.